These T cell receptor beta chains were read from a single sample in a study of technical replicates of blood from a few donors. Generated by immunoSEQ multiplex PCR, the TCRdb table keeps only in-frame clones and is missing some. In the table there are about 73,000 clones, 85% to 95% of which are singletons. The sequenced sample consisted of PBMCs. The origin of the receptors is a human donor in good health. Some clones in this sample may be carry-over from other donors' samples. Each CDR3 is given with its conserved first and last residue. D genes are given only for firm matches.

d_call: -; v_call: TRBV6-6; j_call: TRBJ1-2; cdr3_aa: CASRSTSGYTF; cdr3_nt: TGTGCCAGCCGATCTACGTCCGGCTACACCTTC
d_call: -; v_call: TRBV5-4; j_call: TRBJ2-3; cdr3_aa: CASSLKGVWENTQYF; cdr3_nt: TGTGCCAGCAGCTTGAAGGGCGTCTGGGAGAATACGCAGTATTTT
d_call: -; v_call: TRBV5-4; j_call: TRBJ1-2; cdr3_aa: CASSSGGPGYTF; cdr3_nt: TGTGCCAGCAGCTCCGGGGGGCCTGGCTACACCTTC
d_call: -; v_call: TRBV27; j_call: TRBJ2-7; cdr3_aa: CASSSLPRGTEQYF; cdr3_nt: TGTGCCAGCAGTTCCCTCCCTCGGGGGACCGAGCAGTACTTC
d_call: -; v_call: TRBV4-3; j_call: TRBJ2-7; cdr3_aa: CASSQVEAYEQYF; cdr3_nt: TGCGCCAGCAGCCAAGTAGAAGCCTACGAGCAGTACTTC
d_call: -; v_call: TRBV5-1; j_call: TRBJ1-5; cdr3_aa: CASSLAVLSNQPQHF; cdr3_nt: TGCGCCAGCAGCTTGGCGGTCCTTAGCAATCAGCCCCAGCATTTT
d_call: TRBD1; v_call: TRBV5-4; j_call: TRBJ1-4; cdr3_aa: CASSLRTGNEKLFF; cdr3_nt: TGTGCCAGCAGCTTAAGGACAGGGAATGAAAAACTGTTTTTT
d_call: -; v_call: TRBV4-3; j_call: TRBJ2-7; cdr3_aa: CASSQDAGQRSYEQYF; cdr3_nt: TGCGCCAGCAGCCAAGATGCGGGACAGAGGTCCTACGAGCAGTACTTC
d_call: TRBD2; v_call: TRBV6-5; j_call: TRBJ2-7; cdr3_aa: CASSSSGSMSYEQYF; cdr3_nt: TGTGCCAGCAGTTCCAGCGGGAGTATGTCCTACGAGCAGTACTTC
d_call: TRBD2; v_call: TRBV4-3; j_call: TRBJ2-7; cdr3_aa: CASSLPGLALNEQYF; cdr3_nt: TGCGCCAGCAGCCTTCCGGGACTAGCGTTGAACGAGCAGTACTTC
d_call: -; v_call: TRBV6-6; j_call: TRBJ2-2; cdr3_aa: CASSSPGDTGELFF; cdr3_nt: TGTGCCAGCAGTTCCCCCGGGGACACCGGGGAGCTGTTTTTT
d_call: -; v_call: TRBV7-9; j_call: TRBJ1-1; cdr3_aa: CASSLVVWLNTEAFF; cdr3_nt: TGTGCCAGCAGCTTAGTCGTTTGGCTGAACACTGAAGCTTTCTTT
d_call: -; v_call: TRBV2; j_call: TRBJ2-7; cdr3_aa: CASSEGPAYEQYF; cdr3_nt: TGTGCCAGCAGTGAAGGGCCCGCCTACGAGCAGTACTTC
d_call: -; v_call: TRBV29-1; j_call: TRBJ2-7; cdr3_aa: CSAAGSEYEQYF; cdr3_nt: TGCAGCGCCGCGGGGAGTGAGTACGAGCAGTACTTC
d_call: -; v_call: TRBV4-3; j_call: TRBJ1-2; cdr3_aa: CASSPGSGGYGYTF; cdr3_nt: TGCGCCAGCAGCCCCGGATCAGGAGGCTATGGCTACACCTTC
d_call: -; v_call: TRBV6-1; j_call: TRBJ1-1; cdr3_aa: CASSGTGWNTEAFF; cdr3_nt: TGTGCCAGCAGTGGAACGGGTTGGAACACTGAAGCTTTCTTT